This section outlines one TCR beta chain sequence together with its context. This record belongs to a study of blood T cell repertoires in COVID-19. Turning to the study itself: Samples of COVID-19 (acute and convalescent) were obtained from the United States, Italy and Spain. T cells, B-cell-depleted T cells, or PBMCs provided the cDNA or gDNA that served as material.

CDR1 and CDR2 (germline): MGHDK, SYGVNS. The CDR3 extends over 13 amino acids. V lost 9 bases and J lost 11; bases outside the gene matches: 15. Original processing notes: It was from reference gene primer amplification that nucleated cell counts were estimated. TCRdb keeps only in-frame clones here, not all; method: immunoSEQ multiplex PCR. V and J calls and clone size follow that table, whereas D and trimming were derived from the DNA. The sample has approximately 7,600 clones, 80% to 90% seen once. The clonotype originates from a human donor in a cohort sampled during active COVID-19. The V and J genes are TRBV25-1 and TRBJ1-1, with 7 bases aligning to TRBD1. What was sequenced was peripheral blood. This chain's CDR3 is CASQTGSGLGAFF. The CDR3 bases are TGTGCCAGTCAGACAGGGAGTGGGTTAGGGGCTTTCTTT.